The 23 T cell receptor beta chains presented below share a single source sample, sequenced in a study of T cell responses to AZD1222 COVID-19 vaccine. TCRdb's copy holds only in-frame clones and misses some; the assay was immunoSEQ multiplex PCR. Of 150,000 to 200,000 clones listed, 75% to 90% are singletons. The sample here was peripheral blood, taken on day 0 of AZD1222 vaccination. Receptors were obtained from an adult in good health.

The chain carries TRBV7-2 and TRBJ2-5; perhaps TRBD2 as D (6 bases). Trimming shortened V by 1 base and J by 2 bases, and 14 bases separated the two germline ends. From germline, CDR1 is SGHTA and CDR2 FQGNSA. CDR3 length: 16 amino acids. The CDR3 protein is CASSLERGIGQETQYF. The CDR3 DNA is TGTGCCAGCAGCTTAGAGCGCGGGATAGGGCAAGAGACCCAGTACTTC. Together with reference TRBV7-2 and TRBJ2-5, the CDR3 gives the full variable domain: GAGVSQSPSNKVTEKGKDVELRCDPISGHTALYWYRQSLGQGLEFLIYFQGNSAPDKSGLPSDRFSAERTGGSVSTLTIQRTQQEDSAVYLCASSLERGIGQETQYFGPGTRLLVL.

The J gene is TRBJ1-2, the V gene TRBV28; weak D call: TRBD1 (5 bases). The V and J ends lost 6 bases and 0 bases respectively, with 11 bases between them. This CDR3 spans 14 amino acids. Germline CDR1 is MDHEN and CDR2 is SYDVKM. CDR3 sequence: CASSPGGTNYGYTF. The CDR3 bases are TGTGCCAGCAGCCCTGGGGGAACTAACTATGGCTACACCTTC.

This clone has a handful of counts. The chain uses TRBV7-2 and TRBJ2-1, with D perhaps matching TRBD2 (5 bases). V was pared by 5 bases and J by 0 bases, with 11 bases between. Germline CDR1 SGHTA, CDR2 FQGNSA. This CDR3 comprises 15 residues. The CDR3 spells CASSEPGSSYNEQFF. DNA for the CDR3: TGTGCCAGCAGCGAACCGGGGAGCTCCTACAATGAGCAGTTCTTC. The variable domain in full, with the rest retrieved from reference TRBV7-2 and TRBJ2-1, is GAGVSQSPSNKVTEKGKDVELRCDPISGHTALYWYRQSLGQGLEFLIYFQGNSAPDKSGLPSDRFSAERTGGSVSTLTIQRTQQEDSAVYLCASSEPGSSYNEQFFGPGTRLTVL.

This clone was counted once. This chain connects TRBV5-1 to TRBJ2-5, with D perhaps TRBD1 (5 bases). The CDR3 sequence is 16 residues long. Germline CDR1 is SGHRS and CDR2 is YFSETQ. The V end was cut by 5 bases, the J end by 1 base, with 18 bases between. The CDR3 DNA reads as TGCGCCAGCAGTCCTGCGCTATCAGGGTTCCAAGAGACCCAGTACTTC. Translated, it gives CASSPALSGFQETQYF.

This clone appeared once. The J gene is TRBJ2-5, the V gene TRBV7-2; 12 bases match TRBD2. V lost 7 bases and J lost 5; bases outside the gene matches: 2. This CDR3 is 13 amino acids long. CDR1 SGHTA and CDR2 FQGNSA come from the germline V gene. CDR3 DNA sequence: TGTGCCAGCACTAGCGGGAGGGGGGAGACCCAGTACTTC. It encodes CASTSGRGETQYF.

The chain combines TRBV10-1 with TRBJ2-1, with 7 bases matching TRBD1. The CDR3 is 17 residues long. Per the germline V gene, CDR1 is WNHNN and CDR2 is SYGVQD (reference sequence). V dropped 3 bases and J dropped 3; count of bases not matched to a gene: 11. CDR3: CASSDGVGQTSYNEQFF. In DNA, the CDR3 is TGCGCCAGCAGTGATGGGGTGGGACAGACGAGCTACAATGAGCAGTTCTTC.

V is TRBV5-6 and J is TRBJ2-2; 9 nucleotides agree with TRBD1. CDR1 is SGHDT, CDR2 YYEEEE, per germline. After removal of 4 bases from V and 7 bases from J, the junction contained 8 bases not matched to a gene. CDR3 length: 15 residues. CDR3 DNA sequence: TGTGCCAGCAGCAGGGACAGGGTTCGGAACGGGGAGCTGTTTTTT. Translating it yields CASSRDRVRNGELFF.

This chain uses TRBV19 with TRBJ1-2, with D maybe TRBD1 (5 bases). Germline lookup yields CDR1 LNHDA and CDR2 SQIVND (reference sequence). The length of the CDR3 is 12 residues. V lost 11 bases, J lost 1 base, and 11 bases lay in between. The CDR3 here is CAGLRDNYGYTF. The CDR3 DNA is TGTGCCGGACTCAGGGATAACTATGGCTACACCTTC.

The chain uses TRBV6-1 and TRBJ2-1, with D possibly matching TRBD1 (6 bases). Germline CDR1 is MNHNS and CDR2 is SASEGT. This CDR3 is built from 19 residues. V gave up 4 bases and J gave up 1 base, with 23 bases separating them. CDR3 coding DNA: TGTGCCAGCAGTGCCATGGGCGGTGGGTACAGGGAATCCTACAATGAGCAGTTCTTC. This encodes CASSAMGGGYRESYNEQFF.

V gene TRBV20-1 combines with J gene TRBJ2-7; 7 nucleotides agree with TRBD2. V was clipped by 3 bases and J by 3 bases; unmatched bases: 8. CDR3 length equals 14 residues. Germline V gene sequence: CDR1 DFQATT, CDR2 SNEGSKA (reference sequence). CDR3 in DNA: TGCAGTGCTAGTTCGGGGGGAGTAGGCTACGAGCAGTACTTC. It translates to CSASSGGVGYEQYF.

The chain links TRBV2 to TRBJ2-2; TRBD1 matches 10 bases. Trimming at V came to 11 bases and at J to 3 bases, leaving 6 bases not matched to a gene. Germline CDR1 reads SNHLY; CDR2 reads FYNNEI. The CDR3 is made up of 14 amino acids. The CDR3 sequence is CASRGTGDTGELFF. CDR3 in DNA: TGTGCCTCCAGAGGGACAGGGGACACCGGGGAGCTGTTTTTT.

The chain is built from TRBV9 and TRBJ2-2; a weak D match, TRBD2 (5 bases). From germline, CDR1 is SGDLS and CDR2 YYNGEE. V was clipped by 0 bases and J by 3 bases, with 21 bases between them. The CDR3 totals 19 residues. In DNA form, the CDR3 reads TGTGCCAGCAGCGTAGGACGGTTGAGGGTAGATTTGGACACCGGGGAGCTGTTTTTT. The encoded protein is CASSVGRLRVDLDTGELFF.

The chain joins TRBV6-2 or TRBV6-3 to TRBJ2-5; D is ambiguous. Trimming pared 5 bases from V and 2 bases from J, leaving 15 bases between. CDR1 MNHEY and CDR2 SVGEGT come from the germline V gene. The CDR3 runs to 15 residues. The CDR3 coding sequence is TGTGCCAGCAGTCCCTTGGGTTCGGTACAAGAGACCCAGTACTTC. It yields the protein CASSPLGSVQETQYF.

This rearrangement joins TRBV5-6 to TRBJ1-2; no clear D gene. V was trimmed by 0 bases and J by 8 bases, leaving 8 bases between them. The CDR3 totals 12 residues. The germline V gene encodes CDR1 SGHDT and CDR2 YYEEEE. DNA for the CDR3: TGTGCCAGCAGCTTGGCAATCTCGGGCTACACCTTC. Translating it yields CASSLAISGYTF.

This chain connects TRBV19 to TRBJ2-7; D ambiguous. Trimming took 2 bases from V and 5 from J, leaving 4 bases between them. Germline V CDR1 and CDR2: LNHDA, SQIVND (reference sequence). This CDR3 comprises 11 residues. The CDR3 bases are TGTGCCAGTAGTATACGGGACGAGCAGTACTTC. It encodes CASSIRDEQYF.

The chain joins TRBV19 to TRBJ1-5; the match to TRBD1 covers 9 bases. V shed 11 bases and J 6 bases; nucleotides not matched to a gene: 17. Germline V gene sequence: CDR1 LNHDA, CDR2 SQIVND (reference sequence). CDR3 length equals 16 residues. The CDR3 nucleotides are TGTGCCGGAGGGGCTTCCCTCACAGGGGGCGGTCAGCCCCAGCATTTT. Translated: CAGGASLTGGGQPQHF.

The chain is built from TRBV6-5 and TRBJ2-4; 7 positions match TRBD2. From germline, CDR1 is MNHEY and CDR2 SVGAGI. The CDR3 has 14 residues. J lost 8 bases, V lost 1 base, and 5 bases had no gene match. The CDR3, as DNA: TGTGCCAGCAGTTACTTCCGGGGAGGGGACATTCAGTACTTC. Protein sequence: CASSYFRGGDIQYF.

V gene TRBV5-5 combines with J gene TRBJ2-5; 12 bases are shared with TRBD2. V shed 3 bases and J 5 bases; nucleotides not matched to a gene: 14. Germline CDR1 SGHKS, CDR2 YYEKEE (reference sequence). This CDR3 has 18 amino acids. Written as DNA, the CDR3 is TGTGCCAGCAGCTCCGGACTAGCGGGACCCCTACCAAGGGAGACCCAGTACTTC. Amino acids: CASSSGLAGPLPRETQYF. Together with reference TRBV5-5 and TRBJ2-5, the CDR3 gives the full variable domain: DAGVTQSPTHLIKTRGQQVTLRCSPISGHKSVSWYQQVLGQGPQFIFQYYEKEERGRGNFPDRFSARQFPNYSSELNVNALLLGDSALYLCASSSGLAGPLPRETQYFGPGTRLLVL.

This clone was seen more than once but under ten times. The chain carries TRBV5-4 and TRBJ1-2; D uncertain. The V gene lost 3 bases and the J gene lost 3 bases, with 12 bases spanning the gap. Germline assignment: CDR1 SGHNT and CDR2 YYREEE (reference sequence). This CDR3 has 14 amino acids. CDR3 sequence reads: CASSSGLGDYGYTF. Written as DNA, the CDR3 is TGTGCCAGCAGCTCAGGCCTCGGGGACTATGGCTACACCTTC. Filled out from reference TRBV5-4 and TRBJ1-2, the complete variable domain reads ETGVTQSPTHLIKTRGQQVTLRCSSQSGHNTVSWYQQALGQGPQFIFQYYREEENGRGNFPPRFSGLQFPNYSSELNVNALELDDSALYLCASSSGLGDYGYTFGSGTRLTVV.

In nucleotides, the CDR3 is TGCGCCAGCAGCTTGAGCGGCGCTTACAATGAGCAGTTCTTC. Amino acids: CASSLSGAYNEQFF. The chain has TRBV5-1 and TRBJ2-1; D is perhaps TRBD2 (5 bases). CDR1 is SGHRS and CDR2 is YFSETQ in the germline V gene. Trimming left V 1 base short and J 4 bases short, with 9 bases between. The CDR3 is 14 residues long. Complete variable domain (other parts from reference TRBV5-1 and TRBJ2-1): KAGVTQTPRYLIKTRGQQVTLSCSPISGHRSVSWYQQTPGQGLQFLFEYFSETQRNKGNFPGRFSGRQFSNSRSEMNVSTLELGDSALYLCASSLSGAYNEQFFGPGTRLTVL.

The rearrangement links TRBV18 to TRBJ2-5; D might be TRBD2 (5 bases). V lost 0 bases, J lost 0 bases, and 11 bases lay in between. Looked up from germline, CDR1 is KGHSH and CDR2 is LQKENI. This CDR3 comprises 16 residues. In nucleotides, the CDR3 is TGTGCCAGCTCACCACCGGAGGCCAAGTACCAAGAGACCCAGTACTTC. This translates into CASSPPEAKYQETQYF. Full variable domain (remainder filled in from reference TRBV18 and TRBJ2-5): NAGVMQNPRHLVRRRGQEARLRCSPMKGHSHVYWYRQLPEEGLKFMVYLQKENIIDESGMPKERFSAEFPKEGPSILRIQQVVRGDSAAYFCASSPPEAKYQETQYFGPGTRLLVL.

The CDR3 nucleotides are TGTGCCAGCTCCCCCCCCAGTAACTATGGCTACACCTTC. Encoded protein: CASSPPSNYGYTF. J is TRBJ1-2 and V is TRBV18, with D unresolved. The ends were cut back, 6 bases at V and 1 base at J, with 9 bases in the middle. Germline CDR1 reads KGHSH; CDR2 reads LQKENI. The length of the CDR3 is 13 residues.

This clone was seen just once. The chain has TRBV10-3 and TRBJ2-7, with 7 bases fitting TRBD2. The germline CDR1 and CDR2 sequences are ENHRY and SYGVKD. V shed 6 bases and J 3 bases; nucleotides not matched to a gene: 5. This CDR3 spans 13 amino acids. The CDR3 reads CAIRAGVYYEQYF. CDR3 nucleotide sequence: TGTGCCATCAGGGCGGGAGTTTACTACGAGCAGTACTTC.